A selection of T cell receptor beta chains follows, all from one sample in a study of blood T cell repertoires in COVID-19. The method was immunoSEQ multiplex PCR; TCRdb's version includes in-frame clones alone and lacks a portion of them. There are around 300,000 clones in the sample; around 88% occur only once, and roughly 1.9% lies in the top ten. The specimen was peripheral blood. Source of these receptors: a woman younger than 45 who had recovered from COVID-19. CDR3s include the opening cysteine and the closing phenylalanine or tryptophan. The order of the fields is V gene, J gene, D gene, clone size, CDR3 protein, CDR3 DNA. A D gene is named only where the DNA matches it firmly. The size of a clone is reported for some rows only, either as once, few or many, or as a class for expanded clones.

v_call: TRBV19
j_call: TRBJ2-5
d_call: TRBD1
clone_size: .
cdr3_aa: CASSIDQGGRTQYF
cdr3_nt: TGTGCCAGTAGTATAGATCAAGGGGGCCGGACCCAGTACTTC

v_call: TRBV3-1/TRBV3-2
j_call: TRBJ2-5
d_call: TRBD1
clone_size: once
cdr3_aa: CASSQARTGIGQETQYF
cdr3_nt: TGTGCCAGCAGCCAAGCAAGGACAGGGATTGGCCAAGAGACCCAGTACTTC

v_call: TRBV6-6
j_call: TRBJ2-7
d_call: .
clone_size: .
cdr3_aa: CASRRGTYEQYF
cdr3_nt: TGTGCCAGCAGACGGGGGACCTACGAGCAGTACTTC

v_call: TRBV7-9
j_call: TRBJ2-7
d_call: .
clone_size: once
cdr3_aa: CASTWGVSYEQYF
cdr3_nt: TGTGCCAGCACTTGGGGGGTGTCCTACGAGCAGTACTTC

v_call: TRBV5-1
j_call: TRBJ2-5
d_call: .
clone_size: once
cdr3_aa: CASSLGLTQGETQYF
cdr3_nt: TGCGCCAGCAGCTTGGGACTCACTCAGGGAGAGACCCAGTACTTC

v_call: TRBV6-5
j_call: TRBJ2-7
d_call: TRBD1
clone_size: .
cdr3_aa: CASSRDSDLSYEQYF
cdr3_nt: TGTGCCAGCAGTCGGGACAGCGACCTCTCCTACGAGCAGTACTTC

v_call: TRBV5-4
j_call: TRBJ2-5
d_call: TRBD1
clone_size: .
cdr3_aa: CASSRGQGVEETQYF
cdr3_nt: TGTGCCAGCAGCAGGGGACAGGGGGTAGAGGAGACCCAGTACTTC

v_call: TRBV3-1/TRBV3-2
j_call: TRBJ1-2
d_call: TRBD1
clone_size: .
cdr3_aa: CASSQDRGQGVPSSTF
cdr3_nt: TGTGCCAGCAGCCAAGATCGGGGACAGGGGGTGCCGTCCTCCACCTTC

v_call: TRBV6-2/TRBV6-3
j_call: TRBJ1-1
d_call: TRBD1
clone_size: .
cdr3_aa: CASSQGQGHTFF
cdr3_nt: TGTGCCAGCAGTCAAGGACAGGGACATACTTTCTTT

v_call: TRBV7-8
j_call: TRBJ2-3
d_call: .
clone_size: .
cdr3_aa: CASSPPPDTQYF
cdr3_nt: TGTGCCAGTTCTCCCCCCCCAGATACGCAGTATTTT

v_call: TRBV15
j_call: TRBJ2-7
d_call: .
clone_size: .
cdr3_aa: CATQGINYEQYF
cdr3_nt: TGTGCCACCCAGGGTATCAACTACGAGCAGTACTTC

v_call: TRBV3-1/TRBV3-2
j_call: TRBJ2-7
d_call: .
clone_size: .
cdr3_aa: CASSQEPGAHYEQYF
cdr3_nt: TGTGCCAGCAGCCAAGAACCAGGCGCCCATTACGAGCAGTACTTC

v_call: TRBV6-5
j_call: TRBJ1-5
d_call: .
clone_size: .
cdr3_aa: CASRRGGANQPQHF
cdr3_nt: TGTGCCAGCCGTAGGGGGGGGGCGAATCAGCCCCAGCATTTT

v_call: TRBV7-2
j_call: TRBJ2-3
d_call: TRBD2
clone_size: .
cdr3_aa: CASSLRGRGTDTQYF
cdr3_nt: TGTGCCAGCAGCTTACGCGGGAGGGGCACAGATACGCAGTATTTT

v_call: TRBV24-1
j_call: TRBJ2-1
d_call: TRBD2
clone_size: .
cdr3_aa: CATSDLLAGDNEQFF
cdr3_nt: TGTGCCACCAGTGATCTGCTAGCGGGAGACAATGAGCAGTTCTTC

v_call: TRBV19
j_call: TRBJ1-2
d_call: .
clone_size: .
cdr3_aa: CATLTVSGYTF
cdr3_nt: TGTGCCACCCTGACAGTGTCTGGCTACACCTTC

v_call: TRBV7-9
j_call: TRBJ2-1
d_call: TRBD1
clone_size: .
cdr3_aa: CASSPLDREKLYNEQFF
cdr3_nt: TGTGCCAGCAGCCCACTTGACAGGGAAAAACTATACAATGAGCAGTTCTTC

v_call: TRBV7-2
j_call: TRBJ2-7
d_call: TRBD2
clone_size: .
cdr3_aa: CASSLAAGTSSYEQYF
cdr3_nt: TGTGCCAGCAGCTTAGCAGCCGGGACTAGCTCCTACGAGCAGTACTTC

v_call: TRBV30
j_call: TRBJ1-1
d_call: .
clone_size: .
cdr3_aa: CAWSVDRTEAFF
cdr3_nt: TGTGCCTGGAGCGTTGACAGAACTGAAGCTTTCTTT